This T cell receptor beta chain was profiled in a study of regulatory T cells in long-lasting Graves disease. As for the study in general: Graves' patients, newly diagnosed, had taken antithyroid drugs under 3 months. Study-wide results and limits: There was favoring of TRBV28, TRBJ1-2 and TRBJ2-5 in persistent disease.

At least ten counts were recorded for this clonotype. Its antigen is not identified. Sample time point: newly diagnosed GD, antithyroid drugs for less than 3 months. RNA extracted from PBMCs served as the sequencing template. Combining iRepertoire HTBI primers with Arm-PCR of CDR3 regions, the authors built TCR beta libraries. TCRdb independently ran MiXCR on the multiplex PCR reads; one entry per CDR3 protein. This table has around 500,000 distinct CDR3 sequences, approximately 15% appearing once. V lost 3 bases to trimming and J lost 7 bases; unmatched junction nucleotides: 13. Germline loops: CDR1 SGHDT, CDR2 YYEEEE. The length of the CDR3 is 16 residues. The data also belong to a second study, concerning T cells in Graves' hyperthyroidism and ophthalmopathy.

V and J are TRBV5-6 and TRBJ2-7; TRBD2 agrees at 10 bases. This specimen was peripheral blood mononuclear cells (PBMCs), taken at new diagnosis, from a patient treated with antithyroid drugs. The TCR sequence derives from a man in his thirties or forties with Graves disease. The CDR3 loop is CASSSRTSGAWREQYF. DNA for the CDR3: TGTGCCAGCAGCTCTAGGACTAGCGGTGCTTGGAGGGAGCAGTACTTC.